This T cell receptor beta chain was documented in a study of blood T cell repertoires in COVID-19. Study-wide context: Both acute and convalescent COVID-19 samples were obtained from the United States, Italy and Spain. Sample material is recorded as cDNA or gDNA derived from T cells, B-cell-depleted T cells, or PBMCs.

Germline values: CDR1 SGHDN, CDR2 FVKESK. The CDR3 is 14 residues long. J was trimmed by 4 bases and V by 0 bases; bases with no gene match: 2. In the original analysis: Estimation of nucleated cell counts was performed using reference gene primer amplification. Assay: immunoSEQ multiplex PCR; the TCRdb copy retains only in-frame clones and omits some. V, J and clone size were drawn from that table, and D and trimming were deduced from the DNA. The data contain approximately 90,000 clones, more than 75% of them singletons. The TCR originated in a woman over 75 with acute or convalescent COVID-19. Sequenced input: peripheral blood. The chain links TRBV14 to TRBJ1-2; 7 positions match TRBD1. CDR3 sequence reads: CASSQEQGTYGYTF. The DNA for the CDR3 is TGTGCCAGCAGCCAAGAACAGGGGACCTATGGCTACACCTTC.